This is a list of T cell receptor beta chains from one sample in a study of T cell repertoires in cytomegalovirus infection. TCRdb reprocessed the reads with MiXCR, giving one entry per CDR3 protein. The repertoire holds 500,000 to 600,000 distinct CDR3 sequences, with approximately 15% as singletons. Sequencing was done on a sample of CD8+ T cells from PBMCs. The origin of the receptors is a human donor in good health (CMV status not recorded). Some clones in this sample may be carry-over from other donors' samples. Each CDR3 is given with its conserved first and last residue. Fields, in order: clone size, V gene, J gene, D gene, CDR3 DNA, CDR3 protein. The D gene is left open where the match is weak. Size is stated for part of the rows, as once, few or many counts, or as a class when the clone is expanded.

few	TRBV6-5	TRBJ1-1	TRBD1	TGTGCCAGCAGTCTACGCACCGGGACAGCCACTGAAGCTTTCTTT	CASSLRTGTATEAFF
few	TRBV19	TRBJ2-7	NA	TGTGCCAGTAGTGCCCCGCCGGGCGAGCAGTACTTC	CASSAPPGEQYF
many	TRBV12-3/TRBV12-4	TRBJ2-5	TRBD2	TGTGCCAGCAACCCCGGGAGGAGCCAAGAGACCCAGTACTTC	CASNPGRSQETQYF
many	TRBV9	TRBJ1-2	NA	TGTGCCAGCAGCCCCCCCAACTATGGCTACACCTTC	CASSPPNYGYTF
NA	TRBV27	TRBJ1-6	TRBD1	TGTGCCAGCAGTCCCGGGACAGGGGGTGGGAATTCACCCCTCCACTTT	CASSPGTGGGNSPLHF
few	TRBV15	TRBJ2-3	NA	TGTGCCACCAGCAGAGGGGGGGACACAGATACGCAGTATTTT	CATSRGGDTDTQYF
many	TRBV15	TRBJ2-7	TRBD2	TGTGCCACCGTAGATCGCGGGGGCTCCTACGAGCAGTACTTC	CATVDRGGSYEQYF
NA	TRBV4-2	TRBJ2-7	NA	TGTGCCAGCAGCCCGTTGCTGGGAGACGAGCAGTACTTC	CASSPLLGDEQYF
many	TRBV25-1	TRBJ1-2	NA	TGTGCCAGCAGTGAATTTAAAGGCAACTATGGCTACACCTTC	CASSEFKGNYGYTF
many	TRBV6-5	TRBJ1-2	NA	TGTGCCAGCAGTCCCGGGGGCGAAAACTATGGCTACACCTTC	CASSPGGENYGYTF
many	TRBV6-1	TRBJ2-2	NA	TGTGCAAGCGCAGGTAGATGGAGCACCGGGGAGCTGTTTTTT	CASAGRWSTGELFF
NA	TRBV28	TRBJ2-7	NA	TGTGCCAGCAGTTCCCCCCGGGACTTGGGGGCCGAGCAGTACTTC	CASSSPRDLGAEQYF
NA	TRBV4-2	TRBJ2-1	NA	TGTGCCAGCAGCCAAGATTCGGCGGGCCACAATGAGCAGTTCTTC	CASSQDSAGHNEQFF
many	TRBV11-2	TRBJ2-5	NA	TGTGCCAGCAGCTTAGATCACCAGCAAGCCAATCAAGAGACCCAGTACTTC	CASSLDHQQANQETQYF
NA	TRBV5-1	TRBJ1-2	TRBD1	TGCGCCAGCAGCTCACCGCGGGAACAGGGGGCCTATGGCTACACCTTC	CASSSPREQGAYGYTF
few	TRBV3-1	TRBJ1-5	NA	TGTGCCAGCAGCCAAGACGGGAGGGCAACTCAGCCCCAGCATTTT	CASSQDGRATQPQHF
NA	TRBV20-1	TRBJ1-2	NA	TGCAGTGCTAGGAGGCGGGAAGACTATGGCTACACCTTC	CSARRREDYGYTF
many	TRBV7-8	TRBJ2-7	NA	TGTGCCAGCAGCTTAGGCGGGATGGTAAACGAGCAGTACTTC	CASSLGGMVNEQYF
few	TRBV29-1	TRBJ2-7	TRBD2	TGCAGCGTTACAACTAGCGGGAGGTACGAGCAGTACTTC	CSVTTSGRYEQYF
few	TRBV4-2	TRBJ1-1	TRBD1	TGTGCCAGCAGCCAAGAATGGGCCTTAGGACAGGCGGGGACTGAAGCTTTCTTT	CASSQEWALGQAGTEAFF
NA	TRBV6-4	TRBJ2-7	TRBD2	TGTGCCAGCAGTGTGGAGGCGGGGGGCCGTCACGAGCAGTACTTC	CASSVEAGGRHEQYF
NA	TRBV20-1	TRBJ2-1	NA	TGCAGTGCTAGAGATTTACTAGCCACAGACGGCGATGAGCAGTTCTTC	CSARDLLATDGDEQFF
few	TRBV28	TRBJ2-3	TRBD1	TGTGCCAGCAGCCCGTTCGGGACAGGGGGTTTTGGCACAGATACGCAGTATTTT	CASSPFGTGGFGTDTQYF
NA	TRBV4-1	TRBJ1-6	NA	TGCGCCAGCAGCCAGCGGGACTGGAGCTCCTATAATTCACCCCTCCACTTT	CASSQRDWSSYNSPLHF
many	TRBV11-2	TRBJ2-6	NA	TGTGCCAGCAGCTTAGTCCCGGGATCCTCTGGGGCCAACGTCCTGACTTTC	CASSLVPGSSGANVLTF
many	TRBV7-8	TRBJ2-7	TRBD1	TGTGCCAGCAGCCGGATGGGGACAGGGAAGACTCGCCGCTCCTACGAGCAGTACTTC	CASSRMGTGKTRRSYEQYF
many	TRBV7-9	TRBJ2-3	TRBD1	TGTGCCAGCAGGGCCCGGGACAGGGGCACAGATACGCAGTATTTT	CASRARDRGTDTQYF
NA	TRBV9	TRBJ2-7	TRBD2	TGTGCCAGCAGCGTAGGGGGGGGAGTCCACGAGCAGTACTTC	CASSVGGGVHEQYF
NA	TRBV4-2	TRBJ2-7	NA	TGTGCCAGCAGCCAATACACAGGTGCCTCCTACGAGCAGTACTTC	CASSQYTGASYEQYF
many	TRBV2	TRBJ1-2	NA	TGTGCCTCAAGGATCCTTCTGGACTATGGCTACACCTTC	CASRILLDYGYTF
NA	TRBV10-3	TRBJ2-7	NA	TGTGCCATCAGTGAAACCGGGAACGAGCAGTACTTC	CAISETGNEQYF
many	TRBV7-9	TRBJ2-3	NA	TGTGCCAGCAGCCGCTCTATGGTGGTCACAGATACGCAGTATTTT	CASSRSMVVTDTQYF
few	TRBV27	TRBJ2-7	NA	TGTGCCAGCAAGACCGGGACGCCGAGCTCCTACGAGCAGTACTTC	CASKTGTPSSYEQYF
many	TRBV7-3	TRBJ1-2	TRBD1	TGTGCCAGCAGCCGGACAGGGGACTATGGCTACACCTTC	CASSRTGDYGYTF
many	TRBV7-8	TRBJ2-1	TRBD2	TGTGCCAGCAGCTTAGGGCCAGCGGGGGGATACAATGAGCAGTTCTTC	CASSLGPAGGYNEQFF
NA	TRBV30	TRBJ2-1	NA	TGTGCCTGGAGTGTCGGGCGGGGATACAATGAGCAGTTCTTC	CAWSVGRGYNEQFF
NA	TRBV4-1	TRBJ1-4	TRBD1	TGCGCCAGCAGCCAAGTAATGGACAGGATGGGTGAAAAACTGTTTTTT	CASSQVMDRMGEKLFF
NA	TRBV4-2	TRBJ2-7	TRBD2	TGTGCCAGCAGCCAAGGACTAGCGGGGGGTATCGTCTACGAGCAGTACTTC	CASSQGLAGGIVYEQYF
NA	TRBV5-4	TRBJ2-1	NA	TGTGCCAGCAGCTCAATTCTAGCGTCAATAGACAATGAGCAGTTCTTC	CASSSILASIDNEQFF
few	TRBV4-1	TRBJ1-1	NA	TGCGCCAGCAGCCAATCTCAGGGAGCGGACACTGAAGCTTTCTTT	CASSQSQGADTEAFF
NA	TRBV9	TRBJ2-3	NA	TGTGCCAGCAGCGTAGGTGGCGCCCTTGGGGATACGCAGTATTTT	CASSVGGALGDTQYF
NA	TRBV12-3/TRBV12-4	TRBJ1-5	NA	TGTGCCAGCAGTTTGGGTCCCCGAGCGAAAAGACAGTACAATCAGCCCCAGCATTTT	CASSLGPRAKRQYNQPQHF